What follows describes a single TCR beta chain. Its antigen remains unidentified. V lost 1 base, J lost 6 bases, and 5 bases stayed unmatched. Germline CDR1 is SGHNT and CDR2 is YYREEE (reference sequence). The CDR3 consists of 15 residues. The data stem from a study of PD-1 blockade in mismatch repair-deficient tumors. General study points: Rapid post-treatment expansion, then contraction, generally preceding radiologic response, marked tumor-resident clones.

This table comes from immunoSEQ multiplex PCR, and its TCRdb copy is limited to in-frame clones, with some not included. Among 15,000 to 20,000 clones listed, nearly 85% were seen once. Specimen: PBMCs, collected about 23 weeks after starting pembrolizumab. This clonotype was sampled from an adult with mismatch repair-deficient cancer. This chain joins TRBV5-4 and TRBJ2-2; 8 nucleotides line up with TRBD2. The CDR3 is CASSLIERESGELFF. The CDR3 coding sequence is TGTGCCAGCAGCTTGATCGAGCGGGAGTCCGGGGAGCTGTTTTTT.